This TCR beta chain was found in a study of blood T cell repertoires in COVID-19. Study as a whole: The study drew acute and convalescent COVID-19 samples from the United States, Italy and Spain. Sources were T cells, B-cell-depleted T cells, or PBMCs; the material itself was cDNA or gDNA.

Enrollment of patients from Seattle took place during active infection, with longitudinal follow-up. CDR3 size: 21 residues. J gave up 1 base and V 4 bases, and 18 bases lay outside the gene matches. The germline V gene has CDR1 LGHDT and CDR2 YNNKEL (reference sequence). Original processing notes: Scientists estimated how many nucleated cells there were by amplifying reference gene primers. Measured with immunoSEQ multiplex PCR; TCRdb has only the in-frame clones, and not every one. The DNA gave D and trimming, while V, J and clone size come from that table. The sample gives about 180,000 clones, 80% to 85% of which show up once; about 10% is in the top ten.

This TCR derives from a woman aged 80 or over with COVID-19, enrolled during active disease. Input material: peripheral blood. The rearrangement uses TRBV3-1 (or the pseudogene TRBV3-2) and TRBJ2-5; 13 bases map to TRBD2. CDR3 residues: CASSLRLPGTSGNPSQETQYF. The CDR3 bases are TGTGCCAGCAGCCTCAGACTCCCCGGGACTAGCGGGAACCCGAGCCAAGAGACCCAGTACTTC.